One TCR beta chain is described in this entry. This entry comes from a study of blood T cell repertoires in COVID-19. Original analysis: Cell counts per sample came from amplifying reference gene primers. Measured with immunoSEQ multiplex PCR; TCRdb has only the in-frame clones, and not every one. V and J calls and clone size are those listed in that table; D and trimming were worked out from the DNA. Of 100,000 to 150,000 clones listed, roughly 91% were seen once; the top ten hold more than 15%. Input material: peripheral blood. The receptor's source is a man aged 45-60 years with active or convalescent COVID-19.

The CDR3 sequence is CASSQQRLSTDTQYF. For the CDR3, the DNA is TGCGCCAGCAGCCAACAGCGCCTTAGCACAGATACGCAGTATTTT. The chain is built from TRBV4-3 and TRBJ2-3; D is ambiguous. V shed 2 bases and J shed 0 bases, with 9 bases lying between them. The CDR3 has 15 amino acids. Germline CDR1 is LGHNA and CDR2 is YSLEER.